These 23 T cell receptor beta chains came from one sample sequenced in a study of identical twins. TCRdb reanalysed the 5' RACE reads using MiXCR and keeps one entry per CDR3 protein. The table lists roughly 690,000 distinct CDR3 sequences, about 20% of them singletons, with roughly 4% in the top ten. The data were also submitted as part of a second study, on T cells expressing NK-cell markers.

The sequenced material came from PBMCs. These receptors all come from a woman under 30 in good health.

This clonotype was picked up a small number of times. This chain connects TRBV10-3 to TRBJ2-5; TRBD1 aligns across 7 bases. The CDR3 totals 15 residues. V was pared by 7 bases and J by 1 base, with 9 bases of the junction left unmatched. Germline CDR1 reads ENHRY; CDR2 reads SYGVKD. In DNA form, the CDR3 reads TGTGCCATCAACGACGTTGACAGGGCCCAAGAGACCCAGTACTTC. Translating it yields CAINDVDRAQETQYF.

The chain is built from TRBV24-1 and TRBJ2-2; D ambiguous. Germline CDR1 KGHDR, CDR2 SFDVKD. The CDR3 consists of 12 residues. Trimming took 6 bases from V and 4 from J, leaving 5 bases between them. The CDR3 protein is CATSLGTGELFF. CDR3 in DNA: TGTGCCACCAGTCTGGGCACCGGGGAGCTGTTTTTT.

This clonotype was counted only a few times. The gene calls are TRBV4-3 and TRBJ2-5, with 8 bases lining up with TRBD2. There are 13 residues in the CDR3. Trimming removed 2 bases from V and 7 bases from J; junction bases left unmatched: 3. Germline V CDR1 and CDR2: LGHNA, YSLEER. The CDR3: CASSQTAGGTQYF. CDR3 in DNA: TGCGCCAGCAGCCAAACCGCGGGAGGGACCCAGTACTTC.

This clonotype was observed a few times. This chain connects TRBV12-3 or TRBV12-4 to TRBJ1-1; D is unclear. This CDR3 comprises 10 residues. Between the trimmed V and J ends, which lost 10 bases and 7 bases, there was a span of 10 bases. The CDR3 protein is CATHFGEAFF. In nucleotides, the CDR3 is TGTGCCACCCATTTCGGTGAAGCTTTCTTT.

This clonotype occurred a few times. This CDR3 is CATPRVSSSYEQYF. The CDR3 coding sequence is TGTGCCACTCCACGGGTATCAAGCTCCTACGAGCAGTACTTC. This chain uses TRBV24-1 with TRBJ2-7; no definite D call. The CDR3 loop spans 14 amino acids. Deletions cut 10 bases from V and 0 bases from J, with 15 bases between. Per germline, CDR1 KGHDR and CDR2 SFDVKD.

This rearrangement joins TRBV12-3 or TRBV12-4 to TRBJ1-2; 7 bases map to TRBD1. The CDR3 covers 11 residues. V lost 3 bases, J lost 12 bases, and 4 bases stayed unmatched. In nucleotides, the CDR3 is TGTGCCAGCAGTTTGGGGACAGTTAACACCTTC. This gives the protein CASSLGTVNTF.

Ten or more counts support this clonotype. The chain recombines TRBV7-6 with TRBJ1-2; 10 nucleotides align to TRBD1. Germline V gene sequence: CDR1 SGHVS, CDR2 FNYEAQ. The CDR3 consists of 14 residues. J was trimmed by 4 bases and V by 6 bases; bases with no gene match: 5. The CDR3 here is CASSPGQGTYGYTF. The CDR3, as DNA: TGTGCCAGCAGTCCGGGACAGGGGACCTATGGCTACACCTTC.

There are a few counts of this clonotype. The J gene is TRBJ1-2, the V gene TRBV3-1; D unresolved. Deletions cut 2 bases from V and 8 bases from J, with 9 bases between. This CDR3 comprises 12 residues. The V gene's germline CDR1 is LGHDT and CDR2 YNNKEL (reference sequence). The CDR3 spells CASSQSSGGYTF. DNA for the CDR3: TGTGCCAGCAGCCAAAGCTCGGGGGGCTACACCTTC.

The CDR3 nucleotides are TGTGCCACCAGTGATCCCAAGTCGGGGATTTCCTACAATGAGCAGTTCTTC. Its protein product is CATSDPKSGISYNEQFF. The rearrangement joins TRBV24-1 to TRBJ2-1; tentative D call: TRBD2 (5 bases). Trimming left V 3 bases short and J 1 base short, with 15 bases between. CDR3 length: 17 residues. Germline V gene sequence: CDR1 KGHDR, CDR2 SFDVKD.

The chain combines TRBV20-1 with TRBJ1-2; no clear D gene. Germline CDR1 is DFQATT and CDR2 is SNEGSKA (reference sequence). Trimming took off 5 bases at V and 2 bases at J, with 18 bases between the two ends. CDR3 length equals 15 residues. The CDR3 protein is CSAHQRDESNYGYTF. In DNA, the CDR3 is TGCAGTGCTCACCAGAGGGATGAATCCAACTATGGCTACACCTTC.

Here the CDR3 DNA reads TGTGCCAGCAGTAGGCTTACGAACACCGGGGAGCTGTTTTTT. Its translation: CASSRLTNTGELFF. The genes are TRBV27 and TRBJ2-2; D unclear. The V gene lost 5 bases and the J gene lost 0 bases, with 7 bases spanning the gap. The CDR3 loop spans 14 amino acids. Germline CDR1 reads MNHEY; CDR2 reads SMNVEV (reference sequence).

This rearrangement joins TRBV4-1 to TRBJ1-2; a weak D match, TRBD1 (6 bases). Germline V gene data show CDR1 as MGHRA and CDR2 as YSYEKL. The CDR3 is 15 residues long. Trimming took 1 base from V and 4 from J, leaving 13 bases between them. CDR3 amino acids: CASSQADRNFYGYTF. CDR3 in DNA: TGCGCCAGCAGCCAAGCAGACAGGAACTTCTATGGCTACACCTTC.

The chain joins TRBV10-1 to TRBJ2-1; 12 nucleotides line up with TRBD2. The CDR3 sequence is 14 residues long. The germline V gene encodes CDR1 WNHNN and CDR2 SYGVQD (reference sequence). With V trimmed by 6 bases and J by 8 bases, 5 bases remained unmatched. The CDR3 DNA reads as TGCGCCAGCAGGATGACTAGCGGGAGCGATGAGCAGTTCTTC. The encoded protein is CASRMTSGSDEQFF.

This clonotype was observed a few times. This chain connects TRBV5-1 to TRBJ2-1; D possibly corresponds to TRBD2 (5 bases). Germline assignment: CDR1 SGHRS and CDR2 YFSETQ. The CDR3 runs 14 residues. Trimming removed 3 bases from V and 9 bases from J, with 16 bases in between. The CDR3 sequence is CASSSAYSAGEQFF. The CDR3 DNA follows: TGCGCCAGCAGCTCAGCCTATAGCGCGGGTGAGCAGTTCTTC.

The gene calls are TRBV29-1 and TRBJ2-3; D gene ambiguous. Trimming shortened V by 5 bases and J by 1 base, and 16 bases separated the two germline ends. Germline V lookup: CDR1 SQVTM, CDR2 ANQGSEA. CDR3 length: 15 residues. CDR3 region: CSVSLPPARTDTQYF. CDR3 bases: TGCAGCGTTTCTCTTCCCCCAGCACGCACAGATACGCAGTATTTT.

The rearrangement joins TRBV30 to TRBJ2-1, with TRBD2 identical over 10 bases. The CDR3 contains 14 residues. The germline CDR1 and CDR2 sequences are GTSNPN and SVGIG (reference sequence). The V gene end was trimmed by 4 bases and the J gene end by 4 bases; junction bases not matched to a gene: 4. The CDR3 here is CAWMASGRYNEQFF. As DNA, the CDR3 is TGTGCCTGGATGGCTAGCGGGAGATACAATGAGCAGTTCTTC.

This clonotype was observed a few times. The V call is TRBV7-8, the J call TRBJ1-1; D is possibly TRBD1 (5 bases). The CDR3 length is 13 residues. Trimming cost V 5 bases and J 7 bases, with 14 bases left between them. Germline V gene data show CDR1 as SGHVS and CDR2 as FQNEAQ. The DNA of the CDR3 is TGTGCCAGCAGCAATATGATTCAGGGTGAAGCTTTCTTT. It is translated as CASSNMIQGEAFF.

This clonotype was counted ten times or more. The chain carries TRBV25-1 and TRBJ2-1, with D unclear. V lost 3 bases and J 3 bases, leaving 3 bases between the germline ends. CDR1 is MGHDK, CDR2 SYGVNS, per germline. The CDR3 has 12 amino acids. The CDR3, as DNA: TGTGCCAGCAGTGAGGGCTACAATGAGCAGTTCTTC. This gives the protein CASSEGYNEQFF.

On this clonotype itself: Mismatch with germline at one junction end may stem from a read error. This chain links TRBV25-1 with TRBJ1-4; no clear D. Germline V lookup: CDR1 MGHDK, CDR2 SYGVNS. This CDR3 has 16 amino acids. Here the CDR3 reads CASSESARTLNEKLFF. In nucleotides, the CDR3 is TGTGCCAGCAGTGAGTCAGCGCGAACCCTTAATGAAAAACTGTTCTTT.

V gene TRBV5-1 combines with J gene TRBJ2-2; D possibly matches TRBD1 or TRBD2 (5 bases each). V shed 0 bases and J shed 3 bases, with 12 bases lying between them. CDR1 and CDR2 from the germline V gene are SGHRS and YFSETQ. The CDR3 is 16 residues long. In nucleotides, the CDR3 is TGCGCCAGCAGCTTGGTGGTAATGGGGGACACCGGGGAGCTGTTTTTT. The encoded protein is CASSLVVMGDTGELFF.

V and J are TRBV12-3 or TRBV12-4 and TRBJ1-1, with D possibly being TRBD1 (5 bases). The CDR3 runs to 14 residues. V was shortened by 6 bases and J by 3 bases, with 14 bases between the two germline ends. Here the CDR3 DNA reads TGTGCCAGCAGCGCCCCCCCGGGGGACACTGAAGCTTTCTTT. Encoded protein: CASSAPPGDTEAFF.

The genes are TRBV15 and TRBJ2-2, with 7 positions matching TRBD2. The CDR3 covers 17 residues. Losses at the gene ends were 1 base for V and 2 bases for J; bases not matched to a gene: 7. Germline values: CDR1 LNHNV, CDR2 YYDKDF (reference sequence). CDR3 in DNA: TGTGCCACCAGCAGAGCCCTAGCGGCAGTCAACACCGGGGAGCTGTTTTTT. It encodes CATSRALAAVNTGELFF.

The chain recombines TRBV15 with TRBJ2-1; D not certain. Trimming removed 2 bases at V and 4 bases at J, with 3 bases between. The CDR3 totals 12 residues. Germline V gene sequence: CDR1 LNHNV, CDR2 YYDKDF (reference sequence). Here the CDR3 DNA reads TGTGCCACCAGCAGACCTTACAATGAGCAGTTCTTC. Encoded protein: CATSRPYNEQFF. Based on the CDR3 plus reference TRBV15 and TRBJ2-1, the full variable domain is DAMVIQNPRYQVTQFGKPVTLSCSQTLNHNVMYWYQQKSSQAPKLLFHYYDKDFNNEADTPDNFQSRRPNTSFCFLDIRSPGLGDTAMYLCATSRPYNEQFFGPGTRLTVL.